Below, 27 T cell receptor beta chains from the same sample are listed, as sequenced in a study of cytomegalovirus exposure and HLA in healthy donors. Assay: immunoSEQ multiplex PCR; the TCRdb copy retains only in-frame clones and omits some. This table has about 110,000 clones, about 88% appearing once. Sample: PBMCs. The receptor source for this set is a woman aged 18-30 years in good health and CMV-seropositive.

This clone has more than one count but fewer than ten. The rearrangement links TRBV18 to TRBJ1-2; no reliable D call. Germline lookup yields CDR1 KGHSH and CDR2 LQKENI. The length of the CDR3 is 13 residues. Trimming shortened V by 1 base and J by 6 bases, and 9 bases separated the two germline ends. The CDR3 sequence: CASSPLGSDGYTF. CDR3 coding DNA: TGTGCCAGCTCACCACTGGGCTCGGATGGCTACACCTTC.

The chain couples TRBV6-1 to TRBJ2-6; D call uncertain. The CDR3 is 18 amino acids. The V gene lost 2 bases and the J gene lost 4 bases, with 18 bases spanning the gap. Germline V gene sequence: CDR1 MNHNS, CDR2 SASEGT. In nucleotides, the CDR3 is TGTGCCAGCAGTGAATATGCAGGCCTTGTGACCGGGGCCAACGTCCTGACTTTC. Amino acid sequence: CASSEYAGLVTGANVLTF.

The gene calls are TRBV9 and TRBJ1-4; 7 bases line up with TRBD1. Germline V CDR1 and CDR2: SGDLS, YYNGEE. CDR3 length: 17 residues. Trimming took 3 bases from V and 1 from J; bases not matched to a gene: 9. The DNA for the CDR3 is TGTGCCAGCAGCGCCCCAGGGGGAACGGAAACTAATGAAAAACTGTTTTTT. It is translated as CASSAPGGTETNEKLFF. Based on the CDR3 plus reference TRBV9 and TRBJ1-4, the full variable domain is DSGVTQTPKHLITATGQRVTLRCSPRSGDLSVYWYQQSLDQGLQFLIQYYNGEERAKGNILERFSAQQFPDLHSELNLSSLELGDSALYFCASSAPGGTETNEKLFFGSGTQLSVL.

This clone came up once. V usage is TRBV4-2 and J usage is TRBJ2-3; weak D call: TRBD2 (7 bases). The V end was cut by 4 bases, the J end by 0 bases, with 11 bases between. The germline V gene encodes CDR1 LGHNA and CDR2 YNFKEQ. The CDR3 spans 15 residues. Here the CDR3 DNA reads TGTGCCAGCAGCCCCGGGGGGCCCAGCACAGATACGCAGTATTTT. Its protein is CASSPGGPSTDTQYF.

V usage is TRBV6-4 and J usage is TRBJ2-4, with D hard to call. CDR3 length equals 19 residues. CDR1 and CDR2 from the germline V gene are MRHNA and SNTAGT. V gave up 2 bases and J gave up 5 bases, with 25 bases separating them. The CDR3, as DNA: TGTGCCAGCAGTGACCTGAGGATGGGTTCAGCCGGCGTGGAAAACATTCAGTACTTC. Translating it yields CASSDLRMGSAGVENIQYF.

The V and J genes are TRBV7-6 and TRBJ1-6, with 7 bases that match TRBD1. The V segment lost 5 bases and the J segment 7 bases; nucleotides outside the gene matches: 5. Germline values: CDR1 SGHVS, CDR2 FNYEAQ. This CDR3 is 14 amino acids long. The CDR3 DNA sequence: TGTGCCAGCAGCCAGGGACAGATGAATTCACCCCTCCACTTT. Translated: CASSQGQMNSPLHF.

The V call is TRBV4-2, the J call TRBJ2-3, with TRBD2 as a possible D gene (6 bases). With 1 base removed from V and 6 bases from J, the gap between germline ends came to 8 bases. In germline, CDR1 is LGHNA, CDR2 YNFKEQ. The length of the CDR3 is 13 residues. CDR3: CASSQGGEDTQYF. As DNA, the CDR3 is TGTGCCAGCAGCCAAGGGGGGGAGGATACGCAGTATTTT.

CDR3 DNA: TGTGCCAGCAGCTTGAGCCCTTACAATGAGCAGTTCTTC. Translation gives CASSLSPYNEQFF. The rearrangement uses TRBV5-4 and TRBJ2-1; D unresolved. The CDR3 runs to 13 residues. Trimming removed 1 base at V and 4 bases at J, with 6 bases between. The germline CDR1 and CDR2 sequences are SGHNT and YYREEE (reference sequence).

This chain joins TRBV5-4 and TRBJ2-1, with 9 bases matching TRBD2. The CDR3 has 19 residues. Germline V gene sequence: CDR1 SGHNT, CDR2 YYREEE (reference sequence). J lost 0 bases, V lost 0 bases, and 10 bases had no gene match. The CDR3 reads CASSLALLAGRSSYNEQFF. CDR3 DNA: TGTGCCAGCAGCTTGGCCTTGCTAGCGGGGCGGAGCTCCTACAATGAGCAGTTCTTC.

The chain employs TRBV2 and TRBJ2-3; D possibly corresponds to TRBD2 (6 bases). The V end was cut by 10 bases, the J end by 5 bases, with 22 bases between. The CDR3 is made up of 15 amino acids. Germline lookup yields CDR1 SNHLY and CDR2 FYNNEI. The DNA of the CDR3 is TGTGCCATCTCACCCCTGGGAGGTGAGGAAGATACGCAGTATTTT. Translated, it gives CAISPLGGEEDTQYF.

The V and J genes are TRBV6-1 and TRBJ1-1; 11 positions agree with TRBD1. This CDR3 comprises 13 residues. J was trimmed by 6 bases and V by 6 bases; bases with no gene match: 3. Germline lookup yields CDR1 MNHNS and CDR2 SASEGT. This chain's CDR3 is CASRGQGVAEAFF. CDR3 DNA: TGTGCCAGCAGGGGACAGGGGGTGGCTGAAGCTTTCTTT.

The chain employs TRBV6-5 and TRBJ2-2; a weak D match, TRBD2 (7 bases). The CDR3 runs 16 residues. Germline assignment: CDR1 MNHEY and CDR2 SVGAGI. With 1 base removed from V and 0 bases from J, the gap between germline ends came to 9 bases. DNA of the CDR3: TGTGCCAGCAGTTACTGGGGGGGCGCGAACACCGGGGAGCTGTTTTTT. Its translation is CASSYWGGANTGELFF.

The rearrangement joins TRBV14 to TRBJ1-4, with D possibly matching TRBD1 (6 bases). The germline gives CDR1 SGHDN, CDR2 FVKESK. Trimming pared 3 bases from V and 8 bases from J, leaving 10 bases between. The CDR3 covers 13 residues. CDR3 loop: CASSQGAREKLFF. DNA of the CDR3: TGTGCCAGCAGCCAGGGGGCGAGGGAAAAACTGTTTTTT. Full variable domain (outside the CDR3, taken from reference TRBV14 and TRBJ1-4): EAGVTQFPSHSVIEKGQTVTLRCDPISGHDNLYWYRRVMGKEIKFLLHFVKESKQDESGMPNNRFLAERTGGTYSTLKVQPAELEDSGVYFCASSQGAREKLFFGSGTQLSVL.

The chain uses TRBV10-3 and TRBJ2-5; 16 nucleotides agree with TRBD2. V dropped 3 bases and J dropped 7; count of bases not matched to a gene: 8. This CDR3 contains 17 residues. Germline values: CDR1 ENHRY, CDR2 SYGVKD. CDR3 DNA: TGTGCCATCAGTGAAGGGACTAGCGGGGGGGGTGGATGGACCCAGTACTTC. Amino acids: CAISEGTSGGGGWTQYF.

J is TRBJ2-3 and V is TRBV27; 8 nucleotides line up with TRBD2. CDR3 size: 13 residues. The ends lost 5 bases at V and 4 bases at J; junction bases unmatched: 2. Germline V CDR1 and CDR2: MNHEY, SMNVEV (reference sequence). The CDR3 sequence is CASSTREADTQYF. The DNA of the CDR3 is TGTGCCAGCAGTACGCGGGAGGCAGATACGCAGTATTTT.

V and J are TRBV12-2 and TRBJ2-3; the D call of TRBD2 is as the table states it, not checked on the DNA. TRBV12-2 is described as a pseudogene. This CDR3 region has 15 residues. The chain's CDR3 is CASRRAGGAPDTQYF. Here the CDR3 DNA reads TGTGCAAGTCGCCGAGCGGGGGGGGCCCCAGATACGCAGTATTTT.

The chain has TRBV29-1 and TRBJ2-5, with 8 nucleotides matching TRBD2. The junction had 7 bases not matched to a gene; V was cut back by 5 bases and J by 5 bases. The CDR3 is 13 amino acids. The germline gives CDR1 SQVTM, CDR2 ANQGSEA. The CDR3 protein is CSVRTSIVETQYF. In DNA, the CDR3 is TGCAGCGTTCGGACTAGCATTGTGGAGACCCAGTACTTC.

The chain employs TRBV27 and TRBJ2-7, with D tentatively TRBD1 (6 bases). From germline, CDR1 is MNHEY and CDR2 SMNVEV (reference sequence). The CDR3 is made up of 14 amino acids. V was cut by 3 bases and J by 2 bases, with 11 bases left in between. CDR3 nucleotide sequence: TGTGCCAGCAGTTTCCGGGACACTGCCTACGAGCAGTACTTC. Protein: CASSFRDTAYEQYF.

This chain joins TRBV9 and TRBJ1-2; the match to TRBD1 covers 10 bases. V trimming: 3 bases; J trimming: 8 bases; junction bases outside the gene matches: 10. The CDR3 spans 15 residues. Germline V CDR1 and CDR2: SGDLS, YYNGEE. The CDR3 DNA sequence: TGTGCCAGCAGCGCCAGAGACAGGGGGCAGGGAGGCTACACCTTC. Amino acids: CASSARDRGQGGYTF.

The V call is TRBV7-8, the J call TRBJ1-2; TRBD1 might be the D (6 bases). The CDR3 is made up of 15 amino acids. Deletions cut 4 bases from V and 0 bases from J, with 12 bases between. Looked up from germline, CDR1 is SGHVS and CDR2 is FQNEAQ. CDR3 coding DNA: TGTGCCAGCAGCTCCTCGACAGGAACTAACTATGGCTACACCTTC. It translates to CASSSSTGTNYGYTF.

CDR3 sequence reads: CASSQGGQEHTDTQYF. DNA of the CDR3: TGCGCCAGCAGCCAAGGGGGACAGGAGCACACAGATACGCAGTATTTT. The chain couples TRBV4-3 to TRBJ2-3; TRBD1 matches at 8 bases. Germline V gives CDR1 LGHNA, CDR2 YSLEER. V shed 1 base, J shed 2 bases, and the junction held 5 bases outside the gene matches. CDR3 size: 16 residues.

J is TRBJ1-4 and V is TRBV4-1; 7 bases line up with TRBD1. The CDR3 length is 14 residues. Germline CDR1 is MGHRA and CDR2 is YSYEKL. Trimming removed 4 bases from V and 8 bases from J; junction bases left unmatched: 7. The CDR3 DNA reads TGCGCCAGCAGCCTATGGCAGGGGGACGAAAAACTGTTTTTT. Encoded protein: CASSLWQGDEKLFF.

This clone was seen just once. The genes are TRBV7-2 and TRBJ2-2; D gene uncertain. Trimming removed 2 bases at V and 5 bases at J, with 6 bases between. The CDR3 runs to 13 residues. Germline V gives CDR1 SGHTA, CDR2 FQGNSA. The CDR3 nucleotides are TGTGCCAGCAGCTTATACGGGACCGGGGAGCTGTTTTTT. This sequence encodes CASSLYGTGELFF. The full variable domain, completed using reference TRBV7-2 and TRBJ2-2, is GAGVSQSPSNKVTEKGKDVELRCDPISGHTALYWYRQSLGQGLEFLIYFQGNSAPDKSGLPSDRFSAERTGGSVSTLTIQRTQQEDSAVYLCASSLYGTGELFFGEGSRLTVL.

The V and J genes are TRBV7-9 and TRBJ2-1; the D gene is possibly TRBD2 (6 bases). Trimming removed 0 bases from V and 8 bases from J, with 11 bases in between. CDR3 length: 14 amino acids. Germline V gene sequence: CDR1 SEHNR, CDR2 FQNEAQ (reference sequence). The CDR3 nucleotides are TGTGCCAGCAGCTTAGCGCTACTAGCCCATGAGCAGTTCTTC. It yields the protein CASSLALLAHEQFF. The entire variable domain, with the rest obtained from reference TRBV7-9 and TRBJ2-1, is as follows: DTGVSQNPRHKITKRGQNVTFRCDPISEHNRLYWYRQTLGQGPEFLTYFQNEAQLEKSRLLSDRFSAERPKGSFSTLEIQRTEQGDSAMYLCASSLALLAHEQFFGPGTRLTVL.

The V call is TRBV6-5, the J call TRBJ1-5; D possibly corresponds to TRBD1 (5 bases). This CDR3 has 13 amino acids. The ends were cut back, 0 bases at V and 8 bases at J, with 8 bases in the middle. CDR1 and CDR2 from the germline V gene are MNHEY and SVGAGI. The CDR3 spells CASSYSIGEPQHF. The CDR3 coding sequence is TGTGCCAGCAGTTACTCGATAGGGGAGCCCCAGCATTTT.

This chain links TRBV6-5 with TRBJ1-5; D might be TRBD1 (5 bases). Trimming pared 6 bases from V and 2 bases from J, leaving 14 bases between. The CDR3 loop spans 15 amino acids. Germline values: CDR1 MNHEY, CDR2 SVGAGI. The CDR3 coding sequence is TGTGCCAGCAGGCAGGGTCTGTGGGGCAATCAGCCCCAGCATTTT. Translated: CASRQGLWGNQPQHF.

The chain uses TRBV27 and TRBJ2-3, with TRBD1 identical over 8 bases. The CDR3 is 16 residues long. CDR1 MNHEY and CDR2 SMNVEV come from the germline V gene (reference sequence). V lost 5 bases to trimming and J lost 4 bases; unmatched junction nucleotides: 11. For the CDR3, the DNA is TGTGCCAGCAGTCCTACGGCGCAGGGGGCAGCAGATACGCAGTATTTT. Translation: CASSPTAQGAADTQYF.